A single sample is the source of the 24 T cell receptor beta chains below, sequenced in a study of cytomegalovirus exposure and HLA in healthy donors. The PCR ran on 60 Vbeta and 13 Jbeta primers. Produced via immunoSEQ multiplex PCR; TCRdb's table is partial and in-frame only. In the table there are some 130,000 clones, 70% to 80% of which are singletons. What was sequenced was PBMCs. All receptors derive from a female donor in good health and CMV-seronegative.

The gene calls are TRBV10-2 and TRBJ2-7, with D uncertain. The CDR3 consists of 13 residues. Per germline, CDR1 WSHSY and CDR2 SAAADI. V was shortened by 6 bases and J by 6 bases, with 15 bases between the two germline ends. CDR3 bases: TGCGCCAGCAGCGACTCGCGCGCCGGCGAGCAGTACTTC. Translated: CASSDSRAGEQYF.

The chain combines TRBV7-3 with TRBJ1-1, with D unresolved. The V end was cut by 2 bases, the J end by 5 bases, with 9 bases between. This CDR3 comprises 13 residues. The germline V gene has CDR1 SGHTA and CDR2 FQGTGA. The CDR3: CASSLSPGTEAFF. For the CDR3, the DNA is TGTGCCAGCAGCTTATCGCCGGGGACTGAAGCTTTCTTT.

The rearrangement joins TRBV6-5 to TRBJ1-5; no definite D call. This CDR3 comprises 15 residues. Germline loops: CDR1 MNHEY, CDR2 SVGAGI. Trimming pared 0 bases from V and 6 bases from J, leaving 12 bases between. CDR3: CASSYSRSGSQPQHF. In DNA, the CDR3 is TGTGCCAGCAGTTACTCGAGGTCGGGTTCTCAGCCCCAGCATTTT.

As to this clone: Other DNA sequences in the same sample also yield this CDR3. The chain links TRBV7-3 to TRBJ1-1; D unresolved. Germline V gene sequence: CDR1 SGHTA, CDR2 FQGTGA. CDR3 length: 13 residues. The V end lost 7 bases, the J end lost 5 bases, and 14 bases lay between the germline ends. CDR3 in amino acids: CASTSPGGTEAFF. Here the CDR3 DNA reads TGTGCCAGCACCAGCCCGGGTGGGACTGAAGCTTTCTTT.

The chain carries TRBV4-3 and TRBJ2-7; TRBD2 aligns across 10 bases. The germline CDR1 and CDR2 sequences are LGHNA and YSLEER. Losses at the gene ends were 4 bases for V and 3 bases for J; bases not matched to a gene: 9. The CDR3 is 16 residues long. DNA for the CDR3: TGCGCCAGCAGCCCTACCTCCGGGACTAGCGTCTACGAGCAGTACTTC. Protein: CASSPTSGTSVYEQYF.

V usage is TRBV5-1 and J usage is TRBJ2-7; 12 bases map to TRBD1. The CDR3 spans 16 residues. V lost 4 bases to trimming and J lost 0 bases; unmatched junction nucleotides: 5. Germline V gene data show CDR1 as SGHRS and CDR2 as YFSETQ. CDR3 DNA sequence: TGCGCCAGCAGCGCGGCGGGACAGGGGGCCTCCTACGAGCAGTACTTC. Its translation: CASSAAGQGASYEQYF.

This chain's CDR3 is CASSLMSTEAFF. The CDR3 DNA is TGTGCCAGCAGCTTAATGAGCACTGAAGCTTTCTTT. The V call is TRBV7-2, the J call TRBJ1-1; D not certain. This CDR3 comprises 12 residues. Germline V CDR1 and CDR2: SGHTA, FQGNSA. V dropped 2 bases and J dropped 4 bases, with 5 bases sitting between them.

This clone was recorded only once. The chain combines TRBV6-5 with TRBJ1-2; a possible D gene is TRBD1 (6 bases). This CDR3 comprises 12 residues. Germline loops: CDR1 MNHEY, CDR2 SVGAGI. Trimming pared 10 bases from V and 7 bases from J, leaving 16 bases between. The chain's CDR3 is CATSGATFGYTF. Written as DNA, the CDR3 is TGTGCCACTTCAGGGGCGACCTTTGGCTACACCTTC.

The CDR3 region is CASSCFIGTRCSYEQYF. The CDR3 DNA follows: TGTGCCAGCAGTTGCTTCATCGGGACTCGATGCTCCTACGAGCAGTACTTC. The chain links TRBV28 to TRBJ2-7, with D possibly matching TRBD2 (6 bases). CDR1 and CDR2 from the germline V gene are MDHEN and SYDVKM. V lost 4 bases and J 0 bases, leaving 19 bases between the germline ends. This CDR3 has 17 amino acids.

The chain has TRBV5-1 and TRBJ2-1; 9 bases are shared with TRBD2. This CDR3 comprises 15 residues. With V trimmed by 0 bases and J by 10 bases, 8 bases remained unmatched. Per germline, CDR1 SGHRS and CDR2 YFSETQ. The CDR3, as DNA: TGCGCCAGCAGCTTGGATCTAGCGGGGTCGGGCGAGCAGTTCTTC. Amino acid sequence: CASSLDLAGSGEQFF.

The genes are TRBV7-9 and TRBJ2-4, with 7 bases fitting TRBD1. Germline values: CDR1 SEHNR, CDR2 FQNEAQ (reference sequence). The CDR3 contains 13 residues. After removal of 4 bases from V and 5 bases from J, the junction contained 2 bases not matched to a gene. In DNA form, the CDR3 reads TGTGCCAGCAGCTCTGGACAGGAAAACATTCAGTACTTC. Its protein product is CASSSGQENIQYF.

The rearrangement joins TRBV7-2 to TRBJ2-7, with TRBD1 matching 8 bases. CDR1 and CDR2 from the germline V gene are SGHTA and FQGNSA. V gave up 0 bases and J gave up 3 bases; unmatched junction bases: 4. The CDR3 sequence is 15 residues long. CDR3: CASSLALDRVYEQYF. The CDR3 region has the DNA TGTGCCAGCAGCTTAGCGTTGGACAGGGTCTACGAGCAGTACTTC. The full variable domain, rest sourced from reference TRBV7-2 and TRBJ2-7, is GAGVSQSPSNKVTEKGKDVELRCDPISGHTALYWYRQSLGQGLEFLIYFQGNSAPDKSGLPSDRFSAERTGGSVSTLTIQRTQQEDSAVYLCASSLALDRVYEQYFGPGTRLTVT.

As regards this clone: Other DNA sequences in this specimen translate into the identical CDR3. J is TRBJ1-5 and V is TRBV30; the D gene is possibly TRBD1 (6 bases). The germline V and J ends were trimmed by 2 bases and 3 bases, with 11 bases remaining between them. Germline CDR1 and CDR2: GTSNPN and SVGIG (reference sequence). The CDR3 length is 14 residues. The CDR3 here is CAWSLGQLNQPQHF. The CDR3 DNA sequence: TGTGCCTGGAGTCTGGGACAACTCAATCAGCCCCAGCATTTT.

The gene calls are TRBV10-3 and TRBJ1-1, with 8 bases that match TRBD1. The CDR3 has 14 amino acids. The V and J ends lost 6 bases and 5 bases, in that order; junction bases with no gene match: 8. In germline, CDR1 is ENHRY, CDR2 SYGVKD. CDR3 nucleotide sequence: TGTGCCATCAGCGCCACAGGGGGGAAGACTGAAGCTTTCTTT. Its translation: CAISATGGKTEAFF.

The rearrangement links TRBV5-1 to TRBJ2-3; D perhaps matches TRBD1 (5 bases). Germline V gene data show CDR1 as SGHRS and CDR2 as YFSETQ. Trimming stripped 0 bases from V and 0 bases from J, with 14 bases between. The CDR3 has 17 residues. The CDR3 nucleotides read TGCGCCAGCAGCTTGGGGCCCATGCAGGGTAGCACAGATACGCAGTATTTT. Protein: CASSLGPMQGSTDTQYF.

The chain uses TRBV5-1 and TRBJ2-5; D is unclear. V shed 4 bases and J shed 5 bases, with 9 bases lying between them. Germline V gene sequence: CDR1 SGHRS, CDR2 YFSETQ. The CDR3 contains 12 residues. This CDR3 reads CASSPLGETQYF. The CDR3 DNA sequence: TGCGCCAGCAGCCCACTCGGGGAGACCCAGTACTTC.

V gene TRBV27 combines with J gene TRBJ2-5, with 8 bases identical to TRBD2. Gene TRBJ2-7 matches the end of the DNA better, so the J call may be wrong. CDR1 is MNHEY and CDR2 is SMNVEV in the germline V gene (reference sequence). The CDR3 runs to 15 residues. Here the CDR3 reads CASSYGRGYSYEQYF. The CDR3 DNA follows: TGTGCCAGCAGTTACGGGAGGGGATACTCCTACGAGCAGTACTTC.

Here the CDR3 reads CASSLAQNSYTF. CDR3 nucleotides: TGTGCCAGCAGCTTAGCGCAGAACAGCTACACCTTC. The chain couples TRBV7-9 to TRBJ1-2; no clear D. Trimming cost V 0 bases and J 9 bases, with 8 bases left between them. CDR1 is SEHNR, CDR2 FQNEAQ, per germline (reference sequence). CDR3 length equals 12 residues. Full variable domain (rest looked up from reference TRBV7-9 and TRBJ1-2): DTGVSQNPRHKITKRGQNVTFRCDPISEHNRLYWYRQTLGQGPEFLTYFQNEAQLEKSRLLSDRFSAERPKGSFSTLEIQRTEQGDSAMYLCASSLAQNSYTFGSGTRLTVV.

Concerning this clone: The junction departs from germline at one end; a sequencing error may be responsible. V and J are TRBV12-5 and TRBJ1-2; D uncertain. The germline gives CDR1 LGHNT, CDR2 FRNRAP. The CDR3 contains 12 residues. CDR3 bases: TGTGTTAGTGGTTTGGACCTGGCTGGCTACACCTTC. This sequence encodes CVSGLDLAGYTF.

The genes are TRBV7-9 and TRBJ1-1; 7 bases are shared with TRBD1. Losses at the gene ends were 2 bases for V and 3 bases for J; bases not matched to a gene: 12. There are 17 residues in the CDR3. The germline V gene has CDR1 SEHNR and CDR2 FQNEAQ (reference sequence). In DNA form, the CDR3 reads TGTGCCAGCAGCTTACCACCCGACAGGGTTTGGGACACTGAAGCTTTCTTT. As protein: CASSLPPDRVWDTEAFF.

The chain links TRBV9 to TRBJ2-2; D may be TRBD2 (6 bases). This CDR3 region has 16 residues. The V end was cut by 0 bases, the J end by 2 bases, with 11 bases between. Germline CDR1 is SGDLS and CDR2 is YYNGEE. The DNA for the CDR3 is TGTGCCAGCAGCGTAGCGGCGGGACGCAACACCGGGGAGCTGTTTTTT. Translating gives CASSVAAGRNTGELFF.

The genes are TRBV7-9 and TRBJ2-3; D perhaps matches TRBD2 (5 bases). Trimming took off 5 bases at V and 5 bases at J, with 17 bases between the two ends. CDR3 length equals 15 residues. The germline V gene encodes CDR1 SEHNR and CDR2 FQNEAQ (reference sequence). The DNA of the CDR3 is TGTGCCAGCAGCCCAGTGCCGGGAAGGGTAGATACGCAGTATTTT. Protein product: CASSPVPGRVDTQYF. Using reference TRBV7-9 and TRBJ2-3 for the parts outside the CDR3, the full variable domain is DTGVSQNPRHKITKRGQNVTFRCDPISEHNRLYWYRQTLGQGPEFLTYFQNEAQLEKSRLLSDRFSAERPKGSFSTLEIQRTEQGDSAMYLCASSPVPGRVDTQYFGPGTRLTVL.

V and J are TRBV6-5 and TRBJ1-4, with D unresolved. Germline CDR1 MNHEY, CDR2 SVGAGI. V shed 6 bases and J shed 0 bases, with 8 bases lying between them. The CDR3 runs 14 residues. The CDR3 loop is CASSNYATNEKLFF. CDR3 DNA: TGTGCCAGCAGCAACTATGCAACTAATGAAAAACTGTTTTTT.

The chain carries TRBV19 and TRBJ1-2, with D possibly TRBD1 on 6 matching bases. Germline V lookup: CDR1 LNHDA, CDR2 SQIVND (reference sequence). Trimming shortened V by 11 bases and J by 1 base, and 8 bases separated the two germline ends. The CDR3 consists of 11 residues. The CDR3: CAGGSNYGYTF. As DNA, the CDR3 is TGTGCCGGGGGCAGTAACTATGGCTACACCTTC.